One and the same sample provided the 3 T cell receptor beta chains below, sequenced in a study of CD8 T cells in Susac syndrome. A quantity of about 0.5 to 1 ug RNA underwent reverse transcription using random hexamers. TCRdb redid the calling of the immunoSEQ multiplex PCR reads with MiXCR, one entry per CDR3 protein. The sample lists a few hundred thousand distinct CDR3 sequences, about 90% occurring once. The specimen sequenced was CD4+ T cells from PBMCs. The receptors were sampled from a human donor with multiple sclerosis.

This sequence joins TRBV23-1 and TRBJ2-7; D unresolved. TRBV23-1 is identified as an open reading frame with a role that is uncertain. Trimming took off 6 bases at V and 5 bases at J, with 17 bases between the two ends. This CDR3 region has 14 residues. The CDR3 protein is CASSRVFSEDEQYF. The CDR3 DNA is TGCGCCAGCAGCCGGGTATTTTCCGAGGACGAGCAGTACTTC.

The CDR3 spells CASSYSASGGTDTQYF. The CDR3 DNA is TGTGCCAGCAGTTACTCGGCTAGCGGAGGCACAGATACGCAGTATTTT. The chain is built from TRBV6-5 and TRBJ2-3; 7 bases match TRBD2. This CDR3 region has 16 residues. J gave up 1 base and V 0 bases, and 4 bases lay outside the gene matches. Germline assignment: CDR1 MNHEY and CDR2 SVGAGI.

The table lists this clonotype with a count of one. J is TRBJ1-4 and V is TRBV7-9, with D hard to call. Germline CDR1 SEHNR, CDR2 FQNEAQ (reference sequence). The CDR3 runs to 16 residues. Trimming removed 5 bases from V and 0 bases from J, with 13 bases in between. CDR3 bases: TGTGCCAGCAGCCCAGCGGTTTCAGCAACTAATGAAAAACTGTTTTTT. Translation gives CASSPAVSATNEKLFF.